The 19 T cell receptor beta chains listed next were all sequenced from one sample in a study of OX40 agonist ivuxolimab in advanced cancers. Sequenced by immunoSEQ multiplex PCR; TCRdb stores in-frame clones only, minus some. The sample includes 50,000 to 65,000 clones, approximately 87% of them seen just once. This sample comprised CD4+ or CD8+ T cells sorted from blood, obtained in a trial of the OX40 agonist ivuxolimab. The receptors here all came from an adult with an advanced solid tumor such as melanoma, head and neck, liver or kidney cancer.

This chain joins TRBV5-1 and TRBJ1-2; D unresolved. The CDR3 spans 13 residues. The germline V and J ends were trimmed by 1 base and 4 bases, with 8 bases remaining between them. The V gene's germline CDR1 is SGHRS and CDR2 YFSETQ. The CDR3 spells CASSLRDFYGYTF. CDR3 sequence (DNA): TGCGCCAGCAGCTTGAGGGATTTCTATGGCTACACCTTC.

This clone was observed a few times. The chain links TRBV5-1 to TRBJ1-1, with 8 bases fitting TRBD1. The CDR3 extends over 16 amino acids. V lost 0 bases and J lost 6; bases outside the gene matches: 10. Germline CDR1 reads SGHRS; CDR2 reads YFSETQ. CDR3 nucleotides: TGCGCCAGCAGCTTGGGGGGGACAGGTAGGGACCCTGAAGCTTTCTTT. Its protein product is CASSLGGTGRDPEAFF.

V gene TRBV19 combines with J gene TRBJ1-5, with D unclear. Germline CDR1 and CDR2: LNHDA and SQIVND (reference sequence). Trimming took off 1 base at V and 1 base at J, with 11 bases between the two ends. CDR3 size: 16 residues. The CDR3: CASSIGGVSSNQPQHF. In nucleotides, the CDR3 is TGTGCCAGTAGTATAGGTGGGGTTTCAAGCAATCAGCCCCAGCATTTT.

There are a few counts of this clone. The CDR3 DNA reads as TGCGCCAGCAGCATAGGGACAGACCTAGAAGCTTTCTTT. It specifies CASSIGTDLEAFF. This chain connects TRBV5-1 to TRBJ1-1; TRBD1 matches 7 bases. V shed 4 bases and J 8 bases; nucleotides not matched to a gene: 8. CDR1 SGHRS and CDR2 YFSETQ come from the germline V gene. This CDR3 comprises 13 residues.

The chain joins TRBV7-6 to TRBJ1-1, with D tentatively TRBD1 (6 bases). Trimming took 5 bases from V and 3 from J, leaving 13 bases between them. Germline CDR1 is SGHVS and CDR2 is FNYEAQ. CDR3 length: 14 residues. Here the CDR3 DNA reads TGTGCCAGCAGCCCCGAGGGGGGGTACACTGAAGCTTTCTTT. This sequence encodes CASSPEGGYTEAFF.

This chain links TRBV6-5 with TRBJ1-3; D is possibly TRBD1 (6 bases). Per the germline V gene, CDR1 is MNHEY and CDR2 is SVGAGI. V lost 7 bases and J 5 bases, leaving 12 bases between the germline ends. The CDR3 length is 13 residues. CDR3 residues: CASTNRARNTIYF. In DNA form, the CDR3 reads TGTGCCAGCACGAACAGGGCGCGAAACACCATATATTTT.

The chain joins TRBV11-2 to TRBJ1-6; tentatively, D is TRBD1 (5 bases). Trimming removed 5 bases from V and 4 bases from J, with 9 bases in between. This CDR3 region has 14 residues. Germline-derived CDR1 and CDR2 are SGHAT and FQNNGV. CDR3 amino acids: CASSPGLYNSPLHF. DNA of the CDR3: TGTGCCAGCAGCCCGGGACTTTATAATTCACCCCTCCACTTT.

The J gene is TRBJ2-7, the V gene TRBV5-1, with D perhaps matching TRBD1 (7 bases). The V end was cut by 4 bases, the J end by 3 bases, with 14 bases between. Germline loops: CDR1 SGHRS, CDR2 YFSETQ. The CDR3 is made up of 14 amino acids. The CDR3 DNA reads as TGCGCCAGCAGCCCTACGCGGGACAGCTACGAGCAGTACTTC. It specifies CASSPTRDSYEQYF.

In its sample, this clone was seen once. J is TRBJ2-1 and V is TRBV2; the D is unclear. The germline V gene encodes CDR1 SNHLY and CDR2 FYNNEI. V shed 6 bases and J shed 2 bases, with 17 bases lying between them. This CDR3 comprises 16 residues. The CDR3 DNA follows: TGTGCCAGCAGGGAGAGCGTGTCTTCTACCTACAATGAGCAGTTCTTC. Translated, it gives CASRESVSSTYNEQFF.

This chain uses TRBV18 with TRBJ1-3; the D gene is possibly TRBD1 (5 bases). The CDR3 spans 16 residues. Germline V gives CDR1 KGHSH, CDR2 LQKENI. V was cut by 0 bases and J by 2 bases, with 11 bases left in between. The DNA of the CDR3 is TGTGCCAGCTCACCACCCATCGGGGGGACTGGAAACACCATATATTTT. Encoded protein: CASSPPIGGTGNTIYF.

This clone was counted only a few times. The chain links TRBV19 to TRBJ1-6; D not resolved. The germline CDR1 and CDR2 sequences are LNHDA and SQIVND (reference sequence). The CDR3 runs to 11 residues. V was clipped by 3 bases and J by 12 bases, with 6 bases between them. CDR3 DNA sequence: TGTGCCAGTAGTATTGGAGGACCCCTCCACTTT. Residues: CASSIGGPLHF.

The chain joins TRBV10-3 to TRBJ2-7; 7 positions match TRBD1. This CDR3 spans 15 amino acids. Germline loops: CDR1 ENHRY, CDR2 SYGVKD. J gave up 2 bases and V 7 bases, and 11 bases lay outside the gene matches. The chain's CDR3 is CAIKSGNRGPYEQYF. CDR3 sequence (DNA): TGTGCCATCAAATCAGGAAACAGGGGTCCCTACGAGCAGTACTTC.

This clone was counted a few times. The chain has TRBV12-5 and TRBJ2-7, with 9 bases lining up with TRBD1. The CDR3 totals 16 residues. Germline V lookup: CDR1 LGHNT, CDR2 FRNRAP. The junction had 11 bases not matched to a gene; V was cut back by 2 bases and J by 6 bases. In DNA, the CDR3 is TGTGCTAGTGGTTTGACCCCGGGGGGACAGGGTGGCGAGCAGTACTTC. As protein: CASGLTPGGQGGEQYF.

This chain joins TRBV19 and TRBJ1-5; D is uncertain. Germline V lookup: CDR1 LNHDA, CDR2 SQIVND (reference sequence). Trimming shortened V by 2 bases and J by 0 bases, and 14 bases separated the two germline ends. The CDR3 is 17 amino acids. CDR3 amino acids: CASSIRQTTYSNQPQHF. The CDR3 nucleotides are TGTGCCAGTAGTATAAGGCAGACGACTTATAGCAATCAGCCCCAGCATTTT.

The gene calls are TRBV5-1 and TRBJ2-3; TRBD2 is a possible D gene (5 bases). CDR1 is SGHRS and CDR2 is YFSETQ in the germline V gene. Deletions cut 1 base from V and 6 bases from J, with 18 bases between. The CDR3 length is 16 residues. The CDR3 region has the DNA TGCGCCAGCAGCTTGTATAATAAGGGCGGGTCGGATACGCAGTATTTT. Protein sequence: CASSLYNKGGSDTQYF.

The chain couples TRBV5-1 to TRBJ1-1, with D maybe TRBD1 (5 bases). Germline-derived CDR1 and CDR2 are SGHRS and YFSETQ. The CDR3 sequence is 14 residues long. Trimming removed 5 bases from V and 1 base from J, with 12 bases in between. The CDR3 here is CASRQGMGNTEAFF. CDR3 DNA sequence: TGCGCCAGCAGGCAGGGTATGGGGAACACTGAAGCTTTCTTT.

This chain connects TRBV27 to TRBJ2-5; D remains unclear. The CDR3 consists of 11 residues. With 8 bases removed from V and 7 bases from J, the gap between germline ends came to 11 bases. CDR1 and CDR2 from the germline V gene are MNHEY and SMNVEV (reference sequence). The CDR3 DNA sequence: TGTGCCAGCGCCTCCGGTGGGACCCAGTACTTC. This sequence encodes CASASGGTQYF.

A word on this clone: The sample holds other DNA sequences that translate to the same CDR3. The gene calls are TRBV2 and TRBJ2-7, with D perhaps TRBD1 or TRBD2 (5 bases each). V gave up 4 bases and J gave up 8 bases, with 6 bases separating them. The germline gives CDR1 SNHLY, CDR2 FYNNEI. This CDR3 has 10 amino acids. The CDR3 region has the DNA TGTGCCAGCAGTGGGGGGAAGCAGTACTTC. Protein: CASSGGKQYF.

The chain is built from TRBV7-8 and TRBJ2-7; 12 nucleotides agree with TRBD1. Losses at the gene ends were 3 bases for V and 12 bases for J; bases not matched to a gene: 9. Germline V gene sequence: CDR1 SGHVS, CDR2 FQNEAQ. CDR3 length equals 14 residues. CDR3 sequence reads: CASSFGDRGLWGYF. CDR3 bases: TGTGCCAGCAGCTTCGGGGACAGGGGGCTTTGGGGGTACTTC.